This paragraph reports one T cell receptor beta chain. Antigen: not known. The data were taken from a study of Ad26.COV2.S vaccination and SARS-CoV-2 variants. Study-level information: Once or twice, 56 days apart, Ad26.COV2.S was delivered intramuscularly.

The V segment lost 8 bases and the J segment 6 bases; nucleotides outside the gene matches: 11. The length of the CDR3 is 15 residues. CDR1 SNHLY and CDR2 FYNNEI come from the germline V gene. Study observations and caveats: Placebo recipients trailed vaccine recipients in spike-specific TCR breadth.

The table came from immunoSEQ multiplex PCR; TCRdb's copy has only in-frame clones and leaves some out. The table lists about 400,000 clones, under 90% of them singletons. Treatment of the sample: roughly 20 received Ad26.COV2.S at low or high dose, single or two shots; roughly five received placebo; per-sample allocation not given. Material that was analyzed had been drawn on day 63 after the first vaccine or placebo injection. Vaccine was an Ad26 vector expressing Wuhan-strain SARS-CoV-2 spike. The clonotype comes from a person aged 18-65 years who received the Ad26.COV2.S COVID-19 vaccine or a placebo. Sequenced here: peripheral blood, sampled in a trial of Ad26.COV2.S vaccine versus placebo. The chain carries TRBV2 and TRBJ1-5; TRBD1 agrees at 9 bases. The CDR3 spells CASAEQGAGGQPQHF. CDR3 sequence (DNA): TGTGCCAGCGCAGAACAGGGGGCGGGGGGTCAGCCCCAGCATTTT.